Below, 23 T cell receptor beta chains from the same sample are listed, as sequenced in a study of Ad26.COV2.S vaccination and SARS-CoV-2 variants. Described treatment: roughly 20 received Ad26.COV2.S at low or high dose, single or two shots; about 5 received placebo; per-sample allocation not given. Repertoires come from day 63 after the first vaccine or placebo injection. Here immunoSEQ multiplex PCR was the method, and the copy in TCRdb shows in-frame clones only, minus some. The sample holds 440,000 or so clones, less than 95% seen once. Material: peripheral blood, obtained in a trial of Ad26.COV2.S vaccine versus placebo. The source of these receptors is a person aged 18-60 years who received the Ad26.COV2.S COVID-19 vaccine or a placebo.

The chain is built from TRBV10-2 and TRBJ2-3, with TRBD2 as a possible D gene (5 bases). V was trimmed by 0 bases and J by 0 bases, leaving 10 bases between them. Germline V gives CDR1 WSHSY, CDR2 SAAADI. The CDR3 extends over 16 amino acids. CDR3 residues: CASSESGGYSTDTQYF. In nucleotides, the CDR3 is TGCGCCAGCAGTGAGTCCGGAGGTTATAGCACAGATACGCAGTATTTT.

The gene calls are TRBV11-3 and TRBJ2-1; 9 bases agree with TRBD2. This CDR3 spans 15 amino acids. Germline CDR1 and CDR2: SGHNT and YENEEA. After removal of 3 bases from V and 7 bases from J, the junction contained 7 bases not matched to a gene. The CDR3 loop reads CASSFDSGRGNEQFF. For the CDR3, the DNA is TGTGCCAGCAGCTTTGATAGCGGGAGAGGGAATGAGCAGTTCTTC.

This clone appeared once. The J gene is TRBJ1-1, the V gene TRBV7-6; D is possibly TRBD1 (6 bases). CDR1 and CDR2 (germline): SGHVS, FNYEAQ. With 1 base removed from V and 1 base from J, the gap between germline ends came to 10 bases. There are 15 residues in the CDR3. CDR3 in amino acids: CASSLVGTQNTEAFF. CDR3 in DNA: TGTGCCAGCAGCTTAGTGGGGACACAGAACACTGAAGCTTTCTTT.

This chain connects TRBV4-3 to TRBJ2-2; 8 bases are shared with TRBD2. Germline V gene data show CDR1 as LGHNA and CDR2 as YSLEER. The CDR3 consists of 15 residues. The CDR3 spells CTNRSGSANTGELFF. CDR3 nucleotides: TGCACCAACCGGAGCGGGAGCGCGAACACCGGGGAGCTGTTTTTT.

This chain connects TRBV11-3 to TRBJ1-1; TRBD1 matches 8 bases. The CDR3 covers 13 residues. J was trimmed by 4 bases and V by 8 bases; bases with no gene match: 6. Germline V gene lookup returns CDR1 SGHNT and CDR2 YENEEA. CDR3: CASGQGLITEAFF. The CDR3 nucleotides are TGTGCCAGCGGACAGGGTCTGATCACTGAAGCTTTCTTT.

This clone was seen only once. The J gene is TRBJ2-1, the V gene TRBV19, with D possibly being TRBD2 (6 bases). Germline loops: CDR1 LNHDA, CDR2 SQIVND (reference sequence). The ends were cut back, 4 bases at V and 0 bases at J, with 13 bases in the middle. The CDR3 extends over 16 amino acids. The CDR3 loop is CASSTGTSFSYNEQFF. The CDR3 DNA follows: TGTGCCAGTAGTACGGGGACTTCTTTCTCCTACAATGAGCAGTTCTTC.

This chain links TRBV6-7 with TRBJ1-2, with a possible D match to TRBD1 (5 bases). TRBV6-7 is noted as an ORF with a role that remains uncertain. The length of the CDR3 is 15 residues. Trimming removed 4 bases from V and 3 bases from J, with 15 bases in between. The CDR3 sequence is CASSFRRGPDYGYTF. The CDR3 DNA reads TGTGCCAGCAGTTTTCGACGGGGACCTGACTATGGCTACACCTTC.

The chain links TRBV13 to TRBJ2-6, with D maybe TRBD1 (6 bases). Germline-derived CDR1 and CDR2 are PRHDT and FYEKMQ (reference sequence). The CDR3 covers 16 residues. V was pared by 4 bases and J by 3 bases, with 13 bases between. The CDR3 here is CASSSQGFDGANVLTF. DNA for the CDR3: TGTGCCAGCAGCTCACAGGGTTTTGATGGGGCCAACGTCCTGACTTTC.

The V gene is TRBV7-3, the J gene TRBJ1-4, with a weak D call TRBD1 (5 bases). Per germline, CDR1 SGHTA and CDR2 FQGTGA. This CDR3 is built from 17 residues. Trimming removed 5 bases from V and 5 bases from J, with 21 bases in between. The CDR3 nucleotides read TGTGCCAGCAGCCCTCCCTCGGCGCCTTGGGGGAATGAAAAACTGTTTTTT. Translated, it gives CASSPPSAPWGNEKLFF.

This rearrangement joins TRBV24-1 to TRBJ1-2, with D possibly being TRBD1 (6 bases). Germline CDR1 reads KGHDR; CDR2 reads SFDVKD. The CDR3 covers 15 residues. The germline V and J ends were trimmed by 4 bases and 2 bases, with 13 bases remaining between them. CDR3 amino acids: CATSDGGAENYGYTF. The DNA for the CDR3 is TGTGCCACCAGTGACGGGGGCGCGGAAAACTATGGCTACACCTTC.

The chain couples TRBV4-3 to TRBJ2-7; 9 bases map to TRBD1. The CDR3 runs to 14 residues. CDR1 and CDR2 (germline): LGHNA, YSLEER. V lost 4 bases to trimming and J lost 3 bases; unmatched junction nucleotides: 4. The CDR3 DNA sequence: TGCGCCAGCAGCCCAGGGACAGGGATCTACGAGCAGTACTTC. Translated, it gives CASSPGTGIYEQYF.

The J gene is TRBJ2-7, the V gene TRBV6-1; D may match TRBD1 or TRBD2 (6 bases each). Germline CDR1 and CDR2: MNHNS and SASEGT. V was trimmed by 1 base and J by 3 bases, leaving 10 bases between them. The CDR3 has 14 residues. The DNA for the CDR3 is TGTGCCAGCAGTGAAGGGGGGGCTCTCTACGAGCAGTACTTC. Protein: CASSEGGALYEQYF.

This clone came up once. The chain has TRBV13 and TRBJ2-2; D may be TRBD2 (6 bases). Germline V gives CDR1 PRHDT, CDR2 FYEKMQ (reference sequence). The CDR3 totals 17 residues. With 1 base removed from V and 3 bases from J, the gap between germline ends came to 15 bases. The CDR3 sequence is CASSLAGDFMDTGELFF. The CDR3 DNA reads TGTGCCAGCAGCTTAGCGGGAGATTTTATGGACACCGGGGAGCTGTTTTTT.

A single count supports this clone. The rearrangement joins TRBV7-9 to TRBJ1-5; TRBD1 matches 7 bases. In germline, CDR1 is SEHNR, CDR2 FQNEAQ (reference sequence). Unmatched junction bases numbered 3, after V lost 1 base and J lost 6 bases. The CDR3 runs 14 residues. The CDR3 is CASSLGQGAQPQHF. DNA of the CDR3: TGTGCCAGCAGCTTAGGACAGGGTGCTCAGCCCCAGCATTTT.

The chain uses TRBV5-8 and TRBJ1-1; tentative D call: TRBD1 (5 bases). V lost 3 bases and J lost 0, with 12 bases in between. Germline-derived CDR1 and CDR2 are SGHTS and YDEGEE. CDR3 length equals 15 residues. The CDR3 bases are TGTGCCAGCAGCTCACCCGGGACGGTGAACACTGAAGCTTTCTTT. This encodes CASSSPGTVNTEAFF.

The J gene is TRBJ2-2, the V gene TRBV25-1; unclear D gene. CDR1 and CDR2 from the germline V gene are MGHDK and SYGVNS. Deletions cut 2 bases from V and 2 bases from J, with 12 bases between. The CDR3 is 16 residues long. For the CDR3, the DNA is TGTGCCAGCAGTGAACATACGTCGGTTAACACCGGGGAGCTGTTTTTT. Amino acid sequence: CASSEHTSVNTGELFF. Looking up the rest from reference TRBV25-1 and TRBJ2-2 gives the full variable domain: EADIYQTPRYLVIGTGKKITLECSQTMGHDKMYWYQQDPGMELHLIHYSYGVNSTEKGDLSSESTVSRIRTEHFPLTLESARPSHTSQYLCASSEHTSVNTGELFFGEGSRLTVL.

The chain has TRBV27 and TRBJ2-1; D gene unclear. CDR3 size: 14 residues. Germline V gene lookup returns CDR1 MNHEY and CDR2 SMNVEV (reference sequence). The germline V and J ends were trimmed by 8 bases and 0 bases, with 11 bases remaining between them. CDR3 sequence reads: CASYRTSSYNEQFF. The CDR3 nucleotides read TGTGCCAGCTATAGGACGAGCTCCTACAATGAGCAGTTCTTC.

As concerns this clone: This specimen includes other DNA sequences encoding the same CDR3. The rearrangement uses TRBV5-1 and TRBJ2-7; the D gene is possibly TRBD2 (5 bases). The CDR3 sequence is 13 residues long. CDR1 is SGHRS, CDR2 YFSETQ, per germline. Trimming pared 4 bases from V and 3 bases from J, leaving 11 bases between. CDR3 DNA sequence: TGCGCCAGCAGCCGGGATGGTTACTACGAGCAGTACTTC. Protein sequence: CASSRDGYYEQYF.

The rearrangement uses TRBV7-9 and TRBJ2-7; possibly TRBD2 for D (6 bases). Trimming removed 1 base from V and 9 bases from J, with 13 bases in between. The CDR3 is 13 residues long. The germline gives CDR1 SEHNR, CDR2 FQNEAQ (reference sequence). The CDR3 nucleotides are TGTGCCAGCAGCTTAGTTGGCGGGACCGGGCAGTACTTC. Protein sequence: CASSLVGGTGQYF.

This clone was observed a handful of times. The chain recombines TRBV29-1 with TRBJ2-2; TRBD2 matches at 8 bases. The germline CDR1 and CDR2 sequences are SQVTM and ANQGSEA. With 4 bases clipped from V and 8 bases from J, the junction kept 6 bases outside the gene matches. The CDR3 extends over 13 amino acids. Here the CDR3 DNA reads TGCAGCGTTGGCGGGAGGCCTGGGGGGGAGCTGTTTTTT. It translates to CSVGGRPGGELFF.

CDR3 region: CSGGRSYNEQFF. The CDR3 DNA reads TGCAGCGGAGGGAGATCCTACAATGAGCAGTTCTTC. This rearrangement joins TRBV29-1 to TRBJ2-1; tentative D call: TRBD2 (5 bases). Looked up from germline, CDR1 is SQVTM and CDR2 is ANQGSEA. With 7 bases removed from V and 1 base from J, the gap between germline ends came to 8 bases. CDR3 length: 12 amino acids.

This clone was observed a single time. Compared with germline, one end of the junction differs, possibly owing to a read error. The chain links TRBV7-7 to TRBJ2-5, with 12 bases fitting TRBD2. CDR1 and CDR2 (germline): SSHAT, FNYEAQ (reference sequence). The CDR3 is 15 amino acids. The CDR3 DNA sequence: TGTGCTAGCAGCTTGACTAGCGGGGGTCAAGAGACCCAGTACTTC. Its translation is CASSLTSGGQETQYF.

The rearrangement links TRBV7-9 to TRBJ1-1; D call uncertain. In germline, CDR1 is SEHNR, CDR2 FQNEAQ (reference sequence). V was clipped by 6 bases and J by 8 bases, with 16 bases between them. CDR3 length equals 13 residues. The CDR3 sequence: CASRLGSGFEAFF. The DNA of the CDR3 is TGTGCCAGCAGACTAGGTTCCGGTTTCGAAGCTTTCTTT.